This paragraph reports one TCR beta chain. No antigen is known for it. These data originate in a study of blood T cells in healthy people across ages. Findings and caveats of the study: Age brought a roughly linear fall in TCR beta diversity measured per million T cells. More naive CD4+ cells and higher diversity marked long-lived donors relative to aged donors.

This CDR3 is built from 17 residues. Trimming took 0 bases from V and 1 from J; bases not matched to a gene: 6. CDR1 is SGHVS and CDR2 is FQNEAQ in the germline V gene. With a J-beta primer mix and a sample-barcoded 5' primer, a second PCR ran 7 to 11 cycles. Via MiXCR, TCRdb re-called the 5' RACE reads, giving one row per CDR3 protein. Among fewer than 700,000 distinct CDR3 sequences, less than 45% were seen once, and the ten largest hold around 30%. Sequencing was performed on blood. The clonotype comes from a man older than 75 in good health. This chain connects TRBV7-8 to TRBJ2-3; 8 bases fit TRBD2. CDR3 sequence: CASSLAGLASGTDTQYF. The CDR3 DNA reads TGTGCCAGCAGCTTAGCAGGACTAGCAAGTGGCACAGATACGCAGTATTTT.